This T cell receptor (beta chain) was observed in a study of cytomegalovirus exposure and HLA in healthy donors. Study-level results: Later findings reportedly placed an Asian-associated ancestry cluster below the roughly 730-donor mean for N-insertions.

Amplification used 60 Vbeta primers and 13 Jbeta primers. TCRdb keeps only in-frame clones here, not all; method: immunoSEQ multiplex PCR. Among 100,000 or so clones listed, nearly 80% were seen once. Trimming removed 4 bases at V and 1 base at J, with 10 bases between. From germline, CDR1 is GTSNPN and CDR2 SVGIG (reference sequence). This CDR3 has 13 amino acids. Comments on this clone: What it binds is unknown.

The chain recombines TRBV30 with TRBJ2-5, with D possibly TRBD2 on 6 matching bases. Sequencing was carried out using PBMCs. This clonotype was sampled from a man aged 25-45 years in good health and CMV-seronegative. As DNA, the CDR3 is TGTGCCTGGAATGGGGGGTTCCAAGAGACCCAGTACTTC. Translated, it gives CAWNGGFQETQYF.